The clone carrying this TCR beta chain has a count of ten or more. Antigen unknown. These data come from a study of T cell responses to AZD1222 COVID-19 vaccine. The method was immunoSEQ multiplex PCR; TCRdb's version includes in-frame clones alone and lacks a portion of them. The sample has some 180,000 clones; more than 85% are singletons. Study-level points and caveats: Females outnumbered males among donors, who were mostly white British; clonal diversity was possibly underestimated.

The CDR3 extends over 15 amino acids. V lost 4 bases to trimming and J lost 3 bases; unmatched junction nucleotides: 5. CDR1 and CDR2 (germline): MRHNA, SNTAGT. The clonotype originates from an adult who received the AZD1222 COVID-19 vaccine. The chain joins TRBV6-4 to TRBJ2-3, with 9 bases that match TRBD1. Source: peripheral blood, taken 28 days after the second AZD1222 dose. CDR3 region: CASSAGGTGTDTQYF. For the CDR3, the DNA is TGTGCCAGCAGTGCTGGCGGGACAGGGACAGATACGCAGTATTTT.